These 12 T cell receptor beta chains came from one sample sequenced in a study of regulatory T cells in long-lasting Graves disease. Time point of the sample: newly diagnosed GD, antithyroid drugs for less than 3 months. PBMCs provided the RNA from which the TCR library was made. In building TCR beta libraries, iRepertoire HTBI primers were used together with Arm-PCR of CDR3 regions. One entry per CDR3 protein results from TCRdb running MiXCR on the multiplex PCR reads. The sample includes around 400,000 distinct CDR3 sequences, 15% of them seen just once. This same sample was also part of a study on T cells in Graves' hyperthyroidism and ophthalmopathy.

The sample here was peripheral blood mononuclear cells (PBMCs), taken at new diagnosis, from a patient treated with antithyroid drugs. These receptors came from a woman aged 40 to 50 with Graves disease.

In its sample, this clonotype was seen a few times. V gene TRBV5-1 combines with J gene TRBJ2-7; possible D gene TRBD1, 5 bases. The germline V gene encodes CDR1 SGHRS and CDR2 YFSETQ. The CDR3 length is 16 residues. V lost 4 bases and J lost 2, with 19 bases in between. In DNA, the CDR3 is TGCGCCAGCAGCCAAACCCCACAGGAGCCAACCTACGAGCAGTACTTC. It codes for CASSQTPQEPTYEQYF. Complete variable domain (other parts from reference TRBV5-1 and TRBJ2-7): KAGVTQTPRYLIKTRGQQVTLSCSPISGHRSVSWYQQTPGQGLQFLFEYFSETQRNKGNFPGRFSGRQFSNSRSEMNVSTLELGDSALYLCASSQTPQEPTYEQYFGPGTRLTVT.

This chain joins TRBV12-3 or TRBV12-4 and TRBJ2-1, with 12 bases aligning to TRBD2. The CDR3 has 12 residues. Losses at the gene ends were 6 bases for V and 15 bases for J; bases not matched to a gene: 6. CDR3 DNA sequence: TGTGCCAGCAGACCCGGACTAGCGGGACTGTTCTTC. This gives the protein CASRPGLAGLFF.

This clonotype was seen many times. The chain is built from TRBV2 and TRBJ2-7, with a tentative D call TRBD2 (6 bases). Deletions cut 8 bases from V and 4 bases from J, with 18 bases between. Germline assignment: CDR1 SNHLY and CDR2 FYNNEI. The CDR3 is 14 amino acids. The CDR3 region is CASRLGGMEYEQYF. For the CDR3, the DNA is TGTGCCAGCCGCCTGGGCGGGATGGAGTACGAGCAGTACTTC.

There are many counts of this clonotype. V usage is TRBV6-2 or TRBV6-3 and J usage is TRBJ2-5; 7 nucleotides align to TRBD2. This CDR3 has 15 amino acids. With V trimmed by 5 bases and J by 5 bases, 11 bases remained unmatched. Germline V lookup: CDR1 MNHEY, CDR2 SVGEGT. The CDR3 DNA follows: TGTGCCAGCAGTCCCTTCGAGGGCGGGAGTGAGACCCAGTACTTC. Its translation is CASSPFEGGSETQYF.

The chain is built from TRBV20-1 and TRBJ2-2, with D possibly being TRBD2 (5 bases). Germline V CDR1 and CDR2: DFQATT, SNEGSKA (reference sequence). Trimming left V 2 bases short and J 2 bases short, with 9 bases between. The CDR3 is made up of 14 amino acids. The CDR3 DNA reads TGCAGTGCTAGACTAGCAGAAAACACCGGGGAGCTGTTTTTT. Residues: CSARLAENTGELFF.

The chain joins TRBV7-9 to TRBJ2-7; 8 bases fit TRBD2. The better agreement between TRBJ2-5 and the DNA end casts doubt on the J call. The CDR3 runs 16 residues. Germline loops: CDR1 SEHNR, CDR2 FQNEAQ (reference sequence). The DNA for the CDR3 is TGTGCCAGCAGCCCTCGAACTAGCGGAGTACAAGAGACCCAGTACTTC. It specifies CASSPRTSGVQETQYF.

This clonotype was seen repeatedly, ten times or more. The chain links TRBV11-2 to TRBJ2-3; D uncertain. The CDR3 covers 14 residues. Looked up from germline, CDR1 is SGHAT and CDR2 is FQNNGV. V lost 1 base, J lost 0 bases, and 5 bases lay in between. The CDR3 protein is CASSLVPSTDTQYF. In nucleotides, the CDR3 is TGTGCCAGCAGCTTAGTCCCTAGCACAGATACGCAGTATTTT.

This clonotype has a count of ten or more. This chain connects TRBV7-2 to TRBJ2-5, with a tentative D call TRBD1 (6 bases). Germline V gene sequence: CDR1 SGHTA, CDR2 FQGNSA. The V and J ends lost 8 bases and 2 bases respectively, with 9 bases between them. The CDR3 loop spans 12 amino acids. CDR3 DNA: TGTGCCAGCGGGGGCGGGCAAGAGACCCAGTACTTC. This gives the protein CASGGGQETQYF. The whole variable domain, remainder taken from reference TRBV7-2 and TRBJ2-5, is GAGVSQSPSNKVTEKGKDVELRCDPISGHTALYWYRQSLGQGLEFLIYFQGNSAPDKSGLPSDRFSAERTGGSVSTLTIQRTQQEDSAVYLCASGGGQETQYFGPGTRLLVL.

The sample holds many counts of this clonotype. This chain links TRBV28 with TRBJ2-5; 7 nucleotides agree with TRBD1. CDR1 is MDHEN and CDR2 is SYDVKM in the germline V gene. The CDR3 loop spans 13 amino acids. V was pared by 6 bases and J by 7 bases, with 8 bases of the junction left unmatched. CDR3 region: CASSLTGAATQYF. The DNA for the CDR3 is TGTGCCAGCAGCCTTACAGGGGCCGCGACCCAGTACTTC.

In its sample, this clonotype was seen many times. V is TRBV7-9 and J is TRBJ2-1, with 11 bases aligning to TRBD2. The germline gives CDR1 SEHNR, CDR2 FQNEAQ (reference sequence). This CDR3 is 19 amino acids long. V lost 5 bases and J lost 0; bases outside the gene matches: 12. The CDR3 is CASSLGGTSGRVSYNEQFF. In DNA form, the CDR3 reads TGTGCCAGCAGCCTAGGGGGGACTAGCGGAAGAGTCTCCTACAATGAGCAGTTCTTC.

This clonotype was found many times. The chain employs TRBV11-3 and TRBJ2-1; 7 nucleotides agree with TRBD2. With V trimmed by 0 bases and J by 3 bases, 2 bases remained unmatched. The CDR3 totals 15 residues. CDR1 SGHNT and CDR2 YENEEA come from the germline V gene. CDR3 DNA sequence: TGTGCCAGCAGCTTAGAAGGCGGGAGCTACAATGAGCAGTTCTTC. The encoded protein is CASSLEGGSYNEQFF.

This clonotype was seen only a few times. The chain carries TRBV5-4 and TRBJ2-5; D possibly corresponds to TRBD2 (6 bases). The V and J ends lost 0 bases and 4 bases respectively, with 13 bases between them. CDR1 SGHNT and CDR2 YYREEE come from the germline V gene (reference sequence). The CDR3 covers 15 residues. The CDR3 region is CASSLGGESGETQYF. CDR3 in DNA: TGTGCCAGCAGCTTGGGGGGGGAGTCCGGAGAGACCCAGTACTTC.